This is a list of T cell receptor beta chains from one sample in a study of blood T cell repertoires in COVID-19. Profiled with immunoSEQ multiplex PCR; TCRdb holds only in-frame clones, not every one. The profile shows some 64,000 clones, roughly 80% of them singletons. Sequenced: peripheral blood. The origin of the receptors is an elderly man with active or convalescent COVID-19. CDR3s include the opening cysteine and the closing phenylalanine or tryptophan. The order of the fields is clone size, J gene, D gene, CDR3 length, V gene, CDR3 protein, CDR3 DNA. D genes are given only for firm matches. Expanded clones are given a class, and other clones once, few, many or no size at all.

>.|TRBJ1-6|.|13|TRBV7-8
CASSREFNSPLHF
TGTGCCAGCAGCCGGGAGTTCAATTCACCCCTCCACTTT
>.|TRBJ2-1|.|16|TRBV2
CASSEFLDRGFNEQFF
TGTGCCAGCAGTGAATTTTTGGACAGAGGTTTCAATGAGCAGTTCTTC
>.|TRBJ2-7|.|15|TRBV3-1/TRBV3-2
CAVSRGYETPYEQYF
TGTGCCGTCTCGAGGGGGTACGAGACCCCCTACGAGCAGTACTTC
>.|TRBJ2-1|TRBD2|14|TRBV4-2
CASSHSGGGNEQFF
TGTGCCAGCAGCCATAGCGGGGGAGGCAATGAGCAGTTCTTC
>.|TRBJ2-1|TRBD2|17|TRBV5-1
CASSSGLAGGSLHEQFF
TGCGCCAGCAGCTCGGGACTAGCGGGAGGCTCGCTCCATGAGCAGTTCTTC
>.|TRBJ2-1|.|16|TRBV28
CASSLSGALSYNEQFF
TGTGCCAGCAGTTTATCAGGGGCTCTCTCCTACAATGAGCAGTTCTTC
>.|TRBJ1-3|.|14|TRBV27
CASSRQSSGNTIYF
TGTGCCAGCAGTCGACAGTCTTCTGGAAACACCATATATTTT
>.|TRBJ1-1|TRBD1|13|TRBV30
CAWSRTGGTEAFF
TGTGCCTGGAGTAGGACAGGGGGCACTGAAGCTTTCTTT
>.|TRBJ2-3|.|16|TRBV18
CASSHGGQTLTNTQYF
TGTGCCAGCTCTCATGGGGGCCAGACCCTCACGAATACGCAGTATTTT
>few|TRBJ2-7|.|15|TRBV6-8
CASSAGPRSSYEQYF
TGTGCCAGCAGCGCGGGACCGAGGAGCTCCTACGAGCAGTACTTC
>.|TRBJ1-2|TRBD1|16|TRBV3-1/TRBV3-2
CASSQDPTGAPYGYTF
TGTGCCAGCAGCCAAGACCCGACAGGGGCCCCCTATGGCTACACCTTC
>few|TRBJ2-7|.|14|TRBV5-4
CASSLRTEIDEQYF
TGTGCCAGCAGCTTGCGGACAGAAATAGACGAGCAGTACTTC
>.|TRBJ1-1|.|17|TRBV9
CASNPNRAAEWGTEAFF
TGTGCCAGTAACCCAAACAGGGCCGCGGAATGGGGCACTGAAGCTTTCTTT
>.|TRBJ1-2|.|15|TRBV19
CASSISPSEYYGYTF
TGTGCCAGTAGTATATCCCCCAGTGAATACTATGGCTACACCTTC
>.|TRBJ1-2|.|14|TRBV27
CASSFGHSNYGYTF
TGTGCCAGCAGTTTTGGACACTCTAACTATGGCTACACCTTC
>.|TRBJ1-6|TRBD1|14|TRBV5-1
CASSPGQENSPLHF
TGCGCCAGCAGCCCCGGACAGGAAAATTCACCCCTCCACTTT
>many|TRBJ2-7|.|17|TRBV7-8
CASSLALTDLSLYEQYF
TGTGCCAGCAGCTTAGCGCTGACTGACCTTTCTTTGTACGAGCAGTACTTC
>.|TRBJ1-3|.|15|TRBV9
CASSAGLGDGNTIYF
TGTGCCAGCAGCGCTGGGTTAGGGGATGGAAACACCATATATTTT
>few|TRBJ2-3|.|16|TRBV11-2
CASSEKFPRRTDTQYF
TGTGCCAGCAGCGAGAAGTTTCCTAGGCGCACAGATACGCAGTATTTT
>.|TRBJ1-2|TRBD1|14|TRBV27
CASRDRGAGYGYTF
TGTGCCAGCAGAGACAGGGGGGCGGGCTATGGCTACACCTTC
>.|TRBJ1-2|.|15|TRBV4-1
CASTQGRGSNYGYTF
TGCGCCAGCACTCAAGGCAGGGGTTCAAACTATGGCTACACCTTC
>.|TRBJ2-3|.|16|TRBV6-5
CASSYSTPGVADTQYF
TGTGCCAGCAGTTACTCGACCCCGGGAGTTGCAGATACGCAGTATTTT
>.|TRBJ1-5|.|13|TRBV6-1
CASSEGGNQPQHF
TGTGCCAGCAGTGAAGGAGGAAATCAGCCCCAGCATTTT
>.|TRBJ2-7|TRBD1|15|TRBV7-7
CASSPGGQGGGEQYF
TGTGCTAGCAGCCCGGGGGGACAGGGGGGGGGCGAGCAGTACTTC
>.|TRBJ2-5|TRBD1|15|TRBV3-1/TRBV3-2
CASSQDVTGMETQYF
TGTGCCAGCAGCCAAGATGTGACAGGGATGGAGACCCAGTACTTC
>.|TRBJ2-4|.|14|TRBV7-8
CASSLGQWENIQYF
TGTGCCAGCAGCCTCGGACAATGGGAAAACATTCAGTACTTC
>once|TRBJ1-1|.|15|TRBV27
CASSTKGGYDTEAFF
TGTGCCAGCAGCACCAAGGGGGGGTATGACACTGAAGCTTTCTTT